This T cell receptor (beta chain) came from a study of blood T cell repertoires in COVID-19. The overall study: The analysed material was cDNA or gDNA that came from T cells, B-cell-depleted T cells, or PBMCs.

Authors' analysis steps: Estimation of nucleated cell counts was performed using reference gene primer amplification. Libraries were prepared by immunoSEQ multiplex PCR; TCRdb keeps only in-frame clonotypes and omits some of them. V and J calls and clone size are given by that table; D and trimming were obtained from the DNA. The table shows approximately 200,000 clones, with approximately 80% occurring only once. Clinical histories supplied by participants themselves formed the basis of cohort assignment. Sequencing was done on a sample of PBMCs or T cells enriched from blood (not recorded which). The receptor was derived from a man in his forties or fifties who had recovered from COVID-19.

CDR3 loop: CASSLQVNYGYTF. The CDR3 bases are TGCGCCAGCAGTCTACAGGTTAACTATGGCTACACCTTC. V gene TRBV4-3 combines with J gene TRBJ1-2; possibly TRBD1 for D (5 bases). Trimming took off 6 bases at V and 1 base at J, with 9 bases between the two ends. Germline CDR1 and CDR2: LGHNA and YSLEER. CDR3 length: 13 amino acids.